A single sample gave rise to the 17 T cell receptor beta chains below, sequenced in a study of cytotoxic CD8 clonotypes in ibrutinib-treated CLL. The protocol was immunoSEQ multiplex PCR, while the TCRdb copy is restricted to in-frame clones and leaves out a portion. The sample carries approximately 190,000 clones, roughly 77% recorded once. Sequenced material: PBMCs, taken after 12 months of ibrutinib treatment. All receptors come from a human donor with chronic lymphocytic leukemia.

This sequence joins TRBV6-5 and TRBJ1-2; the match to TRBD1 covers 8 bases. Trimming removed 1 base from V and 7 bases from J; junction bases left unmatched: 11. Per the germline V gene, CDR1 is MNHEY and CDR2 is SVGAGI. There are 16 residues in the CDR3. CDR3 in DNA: TGTGCCAGCAGTTACTTCTTTCGCAGGGGGCAGGGTGGCTACACCTTC. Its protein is CASSYFFRRGQGGYTF.

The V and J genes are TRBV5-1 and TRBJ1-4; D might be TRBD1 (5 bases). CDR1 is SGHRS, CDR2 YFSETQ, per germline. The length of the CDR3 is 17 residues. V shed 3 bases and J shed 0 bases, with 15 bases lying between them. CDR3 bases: TGCGCCAGCAGCTGGGAACCGACAGACGCAACTAATGAAAAACTGTTTTTT. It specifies CASSWEPTDATNEKLFF.

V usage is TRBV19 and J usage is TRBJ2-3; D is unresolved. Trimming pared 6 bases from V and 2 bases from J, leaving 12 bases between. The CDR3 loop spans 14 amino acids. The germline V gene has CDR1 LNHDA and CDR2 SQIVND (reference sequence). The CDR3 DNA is TGTGCCAGTAGGGTGACTTCCTCCACAGATACGCAGTATTTT. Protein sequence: CASRVTSSTDTQYF.

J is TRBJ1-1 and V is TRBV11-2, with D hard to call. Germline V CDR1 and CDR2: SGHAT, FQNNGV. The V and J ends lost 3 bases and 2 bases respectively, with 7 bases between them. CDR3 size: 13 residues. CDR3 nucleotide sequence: TGTGCCAGCAGCTTGACGGGAAACACTGAAGCTTTCTTT. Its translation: CASSLTGNTEAFF. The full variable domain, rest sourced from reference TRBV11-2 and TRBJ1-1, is EAGVAQSPRYKIIEKRQSVAFWCNPISGHATLYWYQQILGQGPKLLIQFQNNGVVDDSQLPKDRFSAERLKGVDSTLKIQPAKLEDSAVYLCASSLTGNTEAFFGQGTRLTVV.

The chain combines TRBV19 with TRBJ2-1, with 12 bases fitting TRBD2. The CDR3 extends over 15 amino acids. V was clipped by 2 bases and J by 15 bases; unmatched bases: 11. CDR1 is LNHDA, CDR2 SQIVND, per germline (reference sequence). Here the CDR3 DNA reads TGTGCCAGTAGTATATCCCTGACTAGCGGGGGCCGTCGGTTCTTC. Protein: CASSISLTSGGRRFF.

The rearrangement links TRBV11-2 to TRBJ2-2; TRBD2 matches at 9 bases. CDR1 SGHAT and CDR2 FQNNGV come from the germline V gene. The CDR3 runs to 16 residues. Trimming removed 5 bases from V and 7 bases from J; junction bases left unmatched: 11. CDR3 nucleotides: TGTGCCAGCAGCCACCTGGCGGGAGGGGGTGGCGGGGAGCTGTTTTTT. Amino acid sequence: CASSHLAGGGGGELFF.

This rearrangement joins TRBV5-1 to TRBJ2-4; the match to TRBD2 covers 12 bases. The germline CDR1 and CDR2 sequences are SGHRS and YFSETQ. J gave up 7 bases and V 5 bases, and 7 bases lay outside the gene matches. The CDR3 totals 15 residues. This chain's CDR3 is CASSWTSGDLNIQYF. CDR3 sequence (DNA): TGCGCCAGCAGTTGGACTAGCGGGGACCTCAACATTCAGTACTTC. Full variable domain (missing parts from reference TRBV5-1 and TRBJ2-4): KAGVTQTPRYLIKTRGQQVTLSCSPISGHRSVSWYQQTPGQGLQFLFEYFSETQRNKGNFPGRFSGRQFSNSRSEMNVSTLELGDSALYLCASSWTSGDLNIQYFGAGTRLSVL.

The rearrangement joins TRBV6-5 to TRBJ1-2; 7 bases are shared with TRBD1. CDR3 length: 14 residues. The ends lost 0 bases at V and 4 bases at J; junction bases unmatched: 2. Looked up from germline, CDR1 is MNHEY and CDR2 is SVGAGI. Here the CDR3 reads CASSYSTGRYGYTF. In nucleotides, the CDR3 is TGTGCCAGCAGTTACTCGACAGGGCGCTATGGCTACACCTTC.

CDR3 amino acids: CASSPQGGTEAFF. In DNA, the CDR3 is TGTGCCAGCTCACCACAGGGGGGGACTGAAGCTTTCTTT. This chain joins TRBV18 and TRBJ1-1; D is possibly TRBD1 (6 bases). The CDR3 is 13 amino acids. In germline, CDR1 is KGHSH, CDR2 LQKENI. V was shortened by 1 base and J by 5 bases, with 8 bases between the two germline ends.

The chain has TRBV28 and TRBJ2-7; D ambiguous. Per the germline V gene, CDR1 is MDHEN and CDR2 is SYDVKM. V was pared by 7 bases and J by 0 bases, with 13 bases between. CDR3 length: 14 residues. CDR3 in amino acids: CASTVRQSSYEQYF. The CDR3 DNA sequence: TGTGCCAGCACCGTAAGGCAGTCCTCCTACGAGCAGTACTTC.

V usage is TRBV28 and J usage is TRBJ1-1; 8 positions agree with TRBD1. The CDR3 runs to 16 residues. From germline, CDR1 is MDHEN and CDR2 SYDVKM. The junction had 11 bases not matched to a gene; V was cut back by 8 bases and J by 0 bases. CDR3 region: CASRTLLGQVNTEAFF. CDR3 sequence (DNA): TGTGCCAGCCGAACCCTACTGGGACAGGTGAACACTGAAGCTTTCTTT.

CDR3 nucleotides: TGTGCCTGGAGTGCAGCCGGGGGGGCGGTCAATGAGCAGTTCTTC. Amino acids: CAWSAAGGAVNEQFF. The chain carries TRBV30 and TRBJ2-1; TRBD2 agrees at 8 bases. Trimming at V came to 1 base and at J to 6 bases, leaving 8 bases not matched to a gene. This CDR3 is built from 15 residues. The germline V gene encodes CDR1 GTSNPN and CDR2 SVGIG (reference sequence).

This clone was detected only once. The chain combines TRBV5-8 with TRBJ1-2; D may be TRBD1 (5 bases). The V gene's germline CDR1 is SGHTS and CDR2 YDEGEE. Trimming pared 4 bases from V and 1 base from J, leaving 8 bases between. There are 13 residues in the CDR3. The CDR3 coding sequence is TGTGCCAGCAGCCTGACAGTTAACTATGGCTACACCTTC. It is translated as CASSLTVNYGYTF.

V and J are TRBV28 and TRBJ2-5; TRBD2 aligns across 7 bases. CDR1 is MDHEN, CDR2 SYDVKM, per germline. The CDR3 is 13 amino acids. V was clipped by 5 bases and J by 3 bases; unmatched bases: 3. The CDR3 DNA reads TGTGCCAGCAGTCCTCTAGCGGAAGAGACCCAGTACTTC. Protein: CASSPLAEETQYF.

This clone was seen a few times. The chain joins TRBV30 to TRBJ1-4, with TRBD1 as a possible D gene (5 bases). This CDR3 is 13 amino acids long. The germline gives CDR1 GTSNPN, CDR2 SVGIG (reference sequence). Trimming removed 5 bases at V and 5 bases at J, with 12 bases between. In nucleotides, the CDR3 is TGTGCCTGGGGAAGGGGAAGCAATGAAAAACTGTTTTTT. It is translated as CAWGRGSNEKLFF.

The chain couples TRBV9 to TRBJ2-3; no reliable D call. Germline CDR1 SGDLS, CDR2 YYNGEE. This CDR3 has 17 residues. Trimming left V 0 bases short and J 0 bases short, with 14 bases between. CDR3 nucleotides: TGTGCCAGCAGCGTAGATAGATGGGGTGCTAGCACAGATACGCAGTATTTT. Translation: CASSVDRWGASTDTQYF.

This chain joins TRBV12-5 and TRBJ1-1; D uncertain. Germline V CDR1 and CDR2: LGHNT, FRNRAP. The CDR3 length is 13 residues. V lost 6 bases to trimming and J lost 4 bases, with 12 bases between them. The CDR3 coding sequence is TGTGCTAGTGGCCTTCGGACTGGCACTGAAGCTTTCTTT. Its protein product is CASGLRTGTEAFF. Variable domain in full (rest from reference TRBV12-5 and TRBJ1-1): DARVTQTPRHKVTEMGQEVTMRCQPILGHNTVFWYRQTMMQGLELLAYFRNRAPLDDSGMPKDRFSAEMPDATLATLKIQPSEPRDSAVYFCASGLRTGTEAFFGQGTRLTVV.